Listed below are T cell receptor beta chains from one sample, sequenced in a study of shared clonotypes between healthy human individuals. Clones were sequenced by immunoSEQ multiplex PCR, and TCRdb holds only the in-frame ones, with some missing. The sample lists 760,000 or so clones; about 96% were seen once. Sequenced: naive CD8+ T cells sorted from blood. The receptors here all came from a man aged 25 to 40 in good health. The CDR3 runs from the conserved cysteine through the conserved F or W. A D gene is named only where the DNA matches it firmly. Clone size, where shown, is once, few, many, or a class for clones that have expanded.

.	TRBJ2-7	TRBV6-6	.	TGTGCCAGCCGCAATGGCGCAAGGACCTACGAGCAGTACTTC	CASRNGARTYEQYF
.	TRBJ2-3	TRBV7-9	.	TGTGCCAGCAGCCCTGGGACGGTAACTAGCACAGATACGCAGTATTTT	CASSPGTVTSTDTQYF
TRBD1	TRBJ1-3	TRBV4-1	.	TGCGCCAGCAGCCAAGGGACAGGGGAGACTGGAAACACCATATATTTT	CASSQGTGETGNTIYF
.	TRBJ1-4	TRBV27	once	TGTGCCAGCAGTACAAGGGCCGACATGAGGAAACTGTTTTTT	CASSTRADMRKLFF
TRBD2	TRBJ2-3	TRBV5-4	.	TGTGCCAGCAGCAACGGCGATGGGGCTAGCGGGAGTTCAGATACGCAGTATTTT	CASSNGDGASGSSDTQYF
.	TRBJ2-1	TRBV7-8	.	TGTGCCAGCAGCTTCCTCGGGTACAATGAGCAGTTCTTC	CASSFLGYNEQFF
.	TRBJ1-4	TRBV30	once	TGTGCCTGGGGGGTCCCAGGGCTCGCTAATGAAAAACTGTTTTTT	CAWGVPGLANEKLFF
.	TRBJ2-5	TRBV9	.	TGTGCCAGCACCCCGGGACCAGATTTGCAAGAGACCCAGTACTTC	CASTPGPDLQETQYF
TRBD2	TRBJ2-1	TRBV29-1	.	TGCAGCGCCCTACTAGCGGAGACGATTGGGGAGCAGTTCTTC	CSALLAETIGEQFF
.	TRBJ2-2	TRBV27	once	TGTGCCAGCAGTTACTCCGGGGAGCTGTTTTTT	CASSYSGELFF
.	TRBJ1-5	TRBV19	.	TGTGCCAGTAGTAAAGGCGGGACTCAGCCCCAGCATTTT	CASSKGGTQPQHF
.	TRBJ2-1	TRBV7-6	once	TGTGCCAGCAGCTTAACCGGGACTTACAATGAGCAGTTCTTC	CASSLTGTYNEQFF
.	TRBJ2-3	TRBV29-1	.	TGCAGCGTGCAGGGGGCGGGAGAGCAATGGGCAGATACGCAGTATTTT	CSVQGAGEQWADTQYF
TRBD2	TRBJ2-3	TRBV27	.	TGTGCCAGCAGTAAACTAGCGGGAGGGTTAACAGATACGCAGTATTTT	CASSKLAGGLTDTQYF
.	TRBJ2-7	TRBV5-4	.	TGTGCCAGCAGCTTGCCAGGGGGGGGCTACGAGCAGTACTTC	CASSLPGGGYEQYF
TRBD2	TRBJ2-5	TRBV5-4	.	TGTGCCAGCAGCCAGCGGGAGGAGCCGACCCAGTACTTC	CASSQREEPTQYF
TRBD2	TRBJ2-7	TRBV4-3	.	TGCGCCAGCTCACCAGGACTAGCGGGAGTCTACGAGCAGTACTTC	CASSPGLAGVYEQYF
.	TRBJ2-7	TRBV14	.	TGTGCCAGCAGCCCGGGGGCTTCCGCGTCCGAGCAGTACTTC	CASSPGASASEQYF
.	TRBJ2-3	TRBV11-2	once	TGTGCCAGCAGCCCAGGGAAGGGTGGCACAGATACGCAGTATTTT	CASSPGKGGTDTQYF
TRBD2	TRBJ2-1	TRBV27	.	TGTGCCAGCAGTTCAGGGACTAGCGGCTACAATGAGCAGTTCTTC	CASSSGTSGYNEQFF
TRBD1	TRBJ1-1	TRBV6-5	.	TGTGCCAGCAGTTTGACAGGGACGCTGAACACTGAAGCTTTCTTT	CASSLTGTLNTEAFF
.	TRBJ2-7	TRBV27	.	TGTGCCAGCAGCTCTTCCTACGAGCAGTACTTC	CASSSSYEQYF
TRBD2	TRBJ2-3	TRBV15	once	TGTGCCACCAGCAGGACTAGCGGGACCACAGATACGCAGTATTTT	CATSRTSGTTDTQYF
.	TRBJ2-7	TRBV9	.	TGTGCCAGCAGCCCCGCAGGGAGCTCCTACGAGCAGTACTTC	CASSPAGSSYEQYF
TRBD2	TRBJ2-3	TRBV6-1	.	TGTGCCGGGCGGGAGTTCGATACGCAGTATTTT	CAGREFDTQYF
.	TRBJ1-1	TRBV10-3	.	TGTGCCATCAGTGAGGGAGGGTATGATACTGAAGCTTTCTTT	CAISEGGYDTEAFF
TRBD2	TRBJ2-1	TRBV7-9	.	TGTGCCAGCAGCTTAGTGACTAGCGGGGGTGAGCAGTTCTTC	CASSLVTSGGEQFF
.	TRBJ1-4	TRBV11-2	.	TGTGCCAGGGAGGGGCGAGGTGAAAAACTGTTTTTT	CAREGRGEKLFF
.	TRBJ1-1	TRBV7-9	.	TGTGCCAGCAGCATCACAGGGATGACTGAAGCTTTCTTT	CASSITGMTEAFF
.	TRBJ1-3	TRBV7-6	.	TGTGCCAGCAGCTTAGGGGCAGTCAAGGGAAACACCATATATTTT	CASSLGAVKGNTIYF
TRBD2	TRBJ2-7	TRBV29-1	.	TGCAGCGTTGTGGCTAGCGGGAGCTTGGGGGAGCAGTACTTC	CSVVASGSLGEQYF
.	TRBJ1-5	TRBV27	.	TGTGCCAGCAGTCCCTGGACTAATCAGCCCCAGCATTTT	CASSPWTNQPQHF
TRBD1	TRBJ1-1	TRBV10-1	.	TGCGCCAGCAGTAGGACAGGATGGAACACTGAAGCTTTCTTT	CASSRTGWNTEAFF
TRBD2	TRBJ2-1	TRBV29-1	.	TGCAGCGTCGTGTGGGTCGGGACTAGCGGGAGCTACAATGAGCAGTTCTTC	CSVVWVGTSGSYNEQFF
.	TRBJ2-7	TRBV9	.	TGTGCCAGCAGCGTCGGGATAGGCGAGCAGTACTTC	CASSVGIGEQYF
TRBD2	TRBJ2-5	TRBV7-9	.	TGTGCCAGCAGTTTCGCGACTAGCGGGCGCCCCACCCAGTACTTC	CASSFATSGRPTQYF
.	TRBJ1-2	TRBV2	.	TGTGCCAGCAGTCACCACTCCCCTAACTATGGCTACACCTTC	CASSHHSPNYGYTF
.	TRBJ1-5	TRBV7-9	.	TGTGCCAGCAGCTCCAACAGGGAAGGGAGCAATCAGCCCCAGCATTTT	CASSSNREGSNQPQHF
TRBD1	TRBJ1-4	TRBV11-2	.	TGTGCCAGCAGCCCTCTAACAGGGGATGATGAAAAACTGTTTTTT	CASSPLTGDDEKLFF
TRBD1	TRBJ1-5	TRBV28	.	TGTGCCAGCAGCCCGACAGGGAATATTGGACCCCAGCATTTT	CASSPTGNIGPQHF
.	TRBJ2-7	TRBV29-1	once	TGCAGCGTCGTTGGGGCAGGGGTTTACGAGCAGTACTTC	CSVVGAGVYEQYF
.	TRBJ2-7	TRBV4-1	once	TGCGCCAGCAGCCAAGTTCAGGGGGGCACCCACGAGCAGTACTTC	CASSQVQGGTHEQYF
.	TRBJ2-3	TRBV29-1	.	TGCAGCGTTGAAGTGCAGGGAGCAGATACGCAGTATTTT	CSVEVQGADTQYF
TRBD1	TRBJ2-7	TRBV7-9	.	TGTGCCAGCAGCTGGGACAGTTTCTACGAGCAGTACTTC	CASSWDSFYEQYF
.	TRBJ1-1	TRBV25-1	.	TGTGCCAGCAGTGAACTCACGGGTACTGAAGCTTTCTTT	CASSELTGTEAFF
TRBD2	TRBJ2-7	TRBV5-6	once	TGTGCCAGCAGCTTAAGCGGGAGGGCCAGCGAGCAGTACTTC	CASSLSGRASEQYF
.	TRBJ2-3	TRBV28	.	TGTGCCAGCATTTATAGATTAGGGGGTACGCAGTATTTT	CASIYRLGGTQYF
TRBD1	TRBJ1-4	TRBV7-9	.	TGTGCCAGCAGCCAACGACAGGGAGTGGGTGAAAAACTGTTTTTT	CASSQRQGVGEKLFF
.	TRBJ2-1	TRBV4-3	.	TGCGCCAACCTCAGCACCCCCTACAATGAGCAGTTCTTC	CANLSTPYNEQFF
.	TRBJ2-7	TRBV6-1	few	TGTGCCAGCAGTGAAGCGAACACATCCTACGAGCAGTACTTC	CASSEANTSYEQYF
TRBD1	TRBJ1-1	TRBV6-5	.	TGTGCCAGCAAGGGACAGGGGATCACTGAAGCTTTCTTT	CASKGQGITEAFF
.	TRBJ2-7	TRBV27	.	TGTGCCAGCAGCCTTCTTGCTAGCCCTACCTACGAGCAGTACTTC	CASSLLASPTYEQYF
TRBD2	TRBJ2-1	TRBV9	.	TGTGCCAGCAGCGTAGTTTGGACTAGTTCCAATGAGCAGTTCTTC	CASSVVWTSSNEQFF
TRBD1	TRBJ1-5	TRBV11-2	.	TGTGCCAGCAGCTTAGGGACAGGGGGAAATCAGCCCCAGCATTTT	CASSLGTGGNQPQHF
.	TRBJ2-3	TRBV27	.	TGTGCCAGCACCTCAGGGGTAGGCCCTAGTACGCAGTATTTT	CASTSGVGPSTQYF
.	TRBJ2-2	TRBV9	.	TGTGCCAGCAGCGTATTGTCGGGGGAGCTGTTTTTT	CASSVLSGELFF
.	TRBJ2-4	TRBV7-9	.	TGTGCCAGCAGGACTGATCAGGGAAGTGCCAAAAACATTCAGTACTTC	CASRTDQGSAKNIQYF
.	TRBJ2-7	TRBV27	.	TGTGCCAGCAGTTTTGGGTCCGGCTACGAGCAGTACTTC	CASSFGSGYEQYF
TRBD2	TRBJ2-1	TRBV29-1	.	TGCAGCGTTGGGGGACTAGCGGGAGATACATACAATGAGCAGTTCTTC	CSVGGLAGDTYNEQFF
.	TRBJ2-1	TRBV7-9	.	TGTGCCAGCATCTGGGGAAATGAGCAGTTCTTC	CASIWGNEQFF